These T cell receptor beta chains were read from a single sample in a study of response to subunit inactivated influenza vaccine. TCRdb used MiXCR to reprocess the RT-PCR reads, holding one entry per CDR3 protein. The sample records roughly 650,000 distinct CDR3 sequences, around 14% being singletons. The sequencing used PBMCs from blood, collected about 12 days after vaccination. These receptor sequences come from a man between 45 and 60 years old who received an inactivated influenza vaccine. Each CDR3 is given with its conserved first and last residue. A D gene is named only where the DNA matches it firmly. A row's size may be missing; if present it is once, few, many or a size class.

TRBV9	-	TRBJ2-7	few	TGTGCCAGCAGCGTAGGAAGGGGATCCTACGAGCAGTACTTC	CASSVGRGSYEQYF
TRBV20-1	-	TRBJ1-2	-	TGCAGTGCTAGAGATAGAGGGGAGTTCGGCTATGGCTACACCTTC	CSARDRGEFGYGYTF
TRBV20-1	-	TRBJ1-4	few	TGCAGTGCTAGAGGAGCCGGGGGGCGCGGGAAACTGTTTTTT	CSARGAGGRGKLFF
TRBV10-3	-	TRBJ1-2	few	TGTGCCATCAGTGCCCAGTATGGCTACACCTTC	CAISAQYGYTF
TRBV9	-	TRBJ2-3	-	TGTGCCAGCAGCGTAGGTCCCGGGGGAAGCACAGATACGCAGTATTTT	CASSVGPGGSTDTQYF
TRBV3-1	-	TRBJ2-5	-	TGTGCCAGCAGCCAAGTCCCCAGACAAGAGACCCAGTACTTC	CASSQVPRQETQYF
TRBV12-3/TRBV12-4	TRBD1	TRBJ2-7	few	TGTGCCAGCAGCGACAGGGGTAGGAACGAGCAGTACTTC	CASSDRGRNEQYF
TRBV9	TRBD1	TRBJ2-1	few	TGTGCCAGCAGCTTAAACCCGGGACAGGGGTTCAATGAGCAGTTCTTC	CASSLNPGQGFNEQFF
TRBV28	-	TRBJ1-1	few	TGTGCCAGCAGTTTACTGCAGGGAGGAATCACTGAAGCTTTCTTT	CASSLLQGGITEAFF
TRBV6-2/TRBV6-3	-	TRBJ1-1	few	TGTGCCAGCAGCCGACTGATCTTGCGAGGGAGGAACACTGAAGCTTTCTTT	CASSRLILRGRNTEAFF
TRBV7-6	-	TRBJ2-7	many	TGTGCCAGCAGCTTAGCACAGGGGGGGTCCTACGAGCAGTACTTC	CASSLAQGGSYEQYF